This T cell receptor beta chain is drawn from a study of identical twins. One entry per CDR3 protein, called by TCRdb with MiXCR from the 5' RACE reads. The repertoire includes around 240,000 distinct CDR3 sequences, 5.5% to 7% of them detected once, and roughly 3.4% sits in the top ten. This clonotype was found a few times. One end of the junction is discordant with germline, which a read error may explain. The same sample was also used in a study of yellow fever vaccine responses in identical twins.

This receptor was taken from a woman aged 18-29 years in good health. Sequenced: memory (CD45RO+) T cells sorted from blood.

This CDR3 reads CASSLAGDYNEQFF. The CDR3 nucleotides read TGTGCCAGCAGCCTAGCGGGTGATTACAATGAGCAGTTCTTC. The chain combines TRBV7-6 with TRBJ2-1; 8 nucleotides agree with TRBD2. The germline V gene has CDR1 SGHVS and CDR2 FNYEAQ. The CDR3 sequence is 14 residues long.